Listed here is a single T cell receptor beta chain. Germline V lookup: CDR1 SGHNT, CDR2 YYREEE (reference sequence). V lost 0 bases and J lost 0, with 8 bases in between. The CDR3 loop spans 15 amino acids. The data derive from a study of blood T cell repertoires in COVID-19. Study information: Donors in the United States, Italy and Spain gave samples during acute or convalescent COVID-19.

Clones were read by immunoSEQ multiplex PCR, and TCRdb kept only the in-frame ones, dropping some. The table lists 350,000 to 400,000 clones, approximately 90% of them singletons, with 1.2% in the top ten. Membership in each cohort depended on participant-reported clinical history. All recovered Cohort 3 donors got two negative PCRs, got clearance, or saw symptom resolution. The chain links TRBV5-4 to TRBJ2-3, with TRBD2 as a possible D gene (5 bases). The sequenced sample consisted of PBMCs or T cells enriched from blood (not recorded which). This sequence was found in a woman between 18 and 29 years old who had recovered from COVID-19. The CDR3 coding sequence is TGTGCCAGCAGCTTGGGCGGGTCCAGCACAGATACGCAGTATTTT. Translated, it gives CASSLGGSSTDTQYF.